This T cell receptor beta chain was captured in a study of cytotoxic CD8 clonotypes in ibrutinib-treated CLL (dated by TCRdb to the early 2020s). About the study as a whole: The cohort included roughly 15 treatment-naive and 11 to 12 relapsed/refractory patients; about 18 were IGHV unmutated. Responses were partial in some 24 patients and complete in 2; after median about 68 months follow-up, around 14 stayed in remission and approximately twelve progressed. Response samples were obtained after a median of approximately twelve months of treatment, with a range of about 6 to 40 months. An average of about 250,000 productive templates and 80,000 to 100,000 productive rearrangements was obtained per sample. Of the 90 or so participants in the trial, approximately 26 had longitudinal samples available. Cryopreserved peripheral blood mononuclear cells were obtained before treatment, at response, and at either sustained remission or disease progression. Patients were still on ibrutinib when every remission and progressive disease sample was collected. Study-wide conclusions, independent of this receptor: Baseline clonality exceeded that of age-matched healthy donors and correlated strongly with circulating CD8+ T-cell counts. Clonality increased at ibrutinib response, stayed stable in sustained remission, and fell back toward baseline at progression. Sampling times were not matched between sustained-remission and progressing patients, and lymph node repertoires were not studied. Public clonotypes were rare and either shrank or stayed stable during treatment, and the rise in clonality at ibrutinib response reflected expansion of private clonotypes.

About this clone: What this receptor recognizes is not known. Base qualities are not at hand, and no much larger clone is one base apart.

Per the germline V gene, SGHAT is the CDR1 and FQNNGV is the CDR2. The V end gives up 2 bases and the J end 6 bases, leaving 1 base in the junction not matched to a gene. Inclusive of the bounding cysteine and phenylalanine, the CDR3 is 15 residues long. The only DNA kept is the CDR3, 45 bases in frame from the first base. The goal of deep resolution MiSeq sequencing was a depth between 1 in 1 million and 1 in 200,000 T cells, and coverage averaged 10x per clonotype. TCR beta libraries were generated with the immunoSEQ hsTCRB Kit. In the paper's pipeline: The data were analyzed with ImmunoSEQ Analyzer and ImmunoSEQ Data Assistant, and V, D and J gene assignments followed IMGT definitions. Clonality, which ranges from 0 to 1, was calculated by subtracting the normalized Shannon entropy of productive rearrangement frequencies from one. Only overrepresented clonotypes making up at least 0.05% of the repertoire of each patient were included in the public clonotype analysis. Thirteen age-matched healthy donor repertoires from immuneACCESS served as clonality controls. TCRdb's version of the immuneACCESS table is confined to in-frame rearrangements and falls short of the full clone set. An unresolved V gene accounts for under half of the shortfall where checked; the remainder is of unknown origin. V and J calls and clone size are as listed in that table; D and trimming were resolved from the DNA. The sample data list approximately 60,000 clones, and 45% to 70% of these were observed just once. Around 21% of the sample comes from the top ten.

According to the study, the label for this sample's time point signals: 20 to 30 months on ibrutinib. Approximately 2 micrograms of genomic DNA were extracted from cryopreserved PBMCs for TCR beta library preparation. Longitudinal blood samples from CLL patients on ibrutinib monotherapy underwent high-throughput TCR beta sequencing. The patients took part in an open-label, single-center phase 2 trial of ibrutinib monotherapy. The sequence was collected from a human donor with chronic lymphocytic leukemia. The rearrangement combines TRBV11-2 with TRBJ2-3, with 14 bases matching TRBD2. The sample was PBMCs, taken after 24 months of ibrutinib treatment. The sequence in DNA is TGTGCCAGCAGCTTACGGACTAGCGGGAGGGATACGCAGTATTTT. Its amino acids are CASSLRTSGRDTQYF.